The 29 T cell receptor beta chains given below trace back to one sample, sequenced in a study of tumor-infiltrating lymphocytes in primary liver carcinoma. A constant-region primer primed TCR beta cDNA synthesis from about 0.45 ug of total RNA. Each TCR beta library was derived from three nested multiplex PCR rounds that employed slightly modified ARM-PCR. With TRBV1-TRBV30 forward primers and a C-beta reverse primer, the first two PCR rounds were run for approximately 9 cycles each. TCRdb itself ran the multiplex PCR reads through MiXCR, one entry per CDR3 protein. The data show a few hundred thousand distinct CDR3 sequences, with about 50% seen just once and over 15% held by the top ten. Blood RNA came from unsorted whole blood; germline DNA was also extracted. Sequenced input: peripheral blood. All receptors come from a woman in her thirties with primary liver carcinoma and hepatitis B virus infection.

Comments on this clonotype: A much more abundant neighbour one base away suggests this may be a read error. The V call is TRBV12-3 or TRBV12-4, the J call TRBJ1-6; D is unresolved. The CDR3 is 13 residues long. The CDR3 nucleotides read TGTGTCAGCAAAACTGGGGTAAATTCACCCCTCCACTTT. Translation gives CVSKTGVNSPLHF.

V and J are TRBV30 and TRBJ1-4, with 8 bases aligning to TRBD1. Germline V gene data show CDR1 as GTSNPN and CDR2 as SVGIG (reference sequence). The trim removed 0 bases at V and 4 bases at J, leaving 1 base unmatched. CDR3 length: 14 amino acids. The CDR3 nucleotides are TGTGCCTGGAGTGTACAGGGGGGTAATGAAAAACTGTTTTTT. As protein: CAWSVQGGNEKLFF. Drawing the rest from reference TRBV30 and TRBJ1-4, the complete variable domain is SQTIHQWPATLVQPVGSPLSLECTVEGTSNPNLYWYRQAAGRGLQLLFYSVGIGQISSEVPQNLSASRPQDRQFILSSKKLLLSDSGFYLCAWSVQGGNEKLFFGSGTQLSVL.

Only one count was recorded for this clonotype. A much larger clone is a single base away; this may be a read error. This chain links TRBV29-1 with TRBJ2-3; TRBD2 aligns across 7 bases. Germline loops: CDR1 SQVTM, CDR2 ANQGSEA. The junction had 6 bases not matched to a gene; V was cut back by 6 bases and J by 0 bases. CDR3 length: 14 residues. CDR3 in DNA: TGCAGCGTCCAGGGACTAATTAGCACAGATACGCAGTATTTT. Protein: CSVQGLISTDTQYF.

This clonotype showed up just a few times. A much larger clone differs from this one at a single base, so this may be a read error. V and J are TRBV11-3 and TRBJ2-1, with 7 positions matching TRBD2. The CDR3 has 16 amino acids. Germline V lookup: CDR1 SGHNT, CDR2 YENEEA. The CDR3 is CASSLEGGSSYTEQFF. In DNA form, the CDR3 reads TGTGCCAGCAGCTTAGAGGGCGGGAGCTCCTACACTGAGCAGTTCTTC.

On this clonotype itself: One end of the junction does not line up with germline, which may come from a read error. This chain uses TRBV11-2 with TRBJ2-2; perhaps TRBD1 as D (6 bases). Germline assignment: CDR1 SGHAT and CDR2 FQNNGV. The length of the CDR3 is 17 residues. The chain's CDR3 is CASSLPPGTKNTGELVF. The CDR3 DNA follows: TGTGCCAGCAGCTTACCCCCAGGGACAAAGAACACCGGGGAGCTGGTTTTT.

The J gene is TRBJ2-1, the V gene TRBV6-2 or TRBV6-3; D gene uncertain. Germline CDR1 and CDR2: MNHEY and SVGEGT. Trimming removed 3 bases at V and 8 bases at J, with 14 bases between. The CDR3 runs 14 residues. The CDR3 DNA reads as TGTGCCAGCAGTTATCTGCCAACGGCTCATGAGCAGTTCTTC. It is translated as CASSYLPTAHEQFF.

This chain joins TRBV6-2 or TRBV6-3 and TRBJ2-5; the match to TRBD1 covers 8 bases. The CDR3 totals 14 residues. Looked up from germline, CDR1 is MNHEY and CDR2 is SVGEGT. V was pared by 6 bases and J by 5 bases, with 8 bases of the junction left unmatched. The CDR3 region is CASSERTGWETQYF. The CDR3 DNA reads TGTGCCAGCAGCGAACGGACAGGGTGGGAGACCCAGTACTTC.

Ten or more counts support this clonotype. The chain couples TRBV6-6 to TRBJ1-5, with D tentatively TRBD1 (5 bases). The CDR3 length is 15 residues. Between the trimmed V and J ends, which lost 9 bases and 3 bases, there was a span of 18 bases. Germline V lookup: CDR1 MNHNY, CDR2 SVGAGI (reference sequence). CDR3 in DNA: TGTGCCAGTTTACCCACCGGGGGTTACAATCAGCCCCAGCATTTT. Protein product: CASLPTGGYNQPQHF.

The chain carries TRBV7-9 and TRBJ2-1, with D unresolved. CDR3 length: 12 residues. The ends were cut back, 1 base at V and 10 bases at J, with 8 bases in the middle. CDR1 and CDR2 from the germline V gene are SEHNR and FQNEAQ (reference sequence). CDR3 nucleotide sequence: TGTGCCAGCAGCTTAGACCCCCTCGAGCAGTTCTTC. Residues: CASSLDPLEQFF.

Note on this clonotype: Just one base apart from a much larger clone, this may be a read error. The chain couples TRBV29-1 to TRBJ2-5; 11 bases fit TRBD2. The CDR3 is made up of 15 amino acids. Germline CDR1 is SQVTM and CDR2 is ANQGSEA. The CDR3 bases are TGCAGCGCCCCCCCTAGCGGGAGGAAACAAGAGACCCAGTCCTTC. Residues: CSAPPSGRKQETQSF.

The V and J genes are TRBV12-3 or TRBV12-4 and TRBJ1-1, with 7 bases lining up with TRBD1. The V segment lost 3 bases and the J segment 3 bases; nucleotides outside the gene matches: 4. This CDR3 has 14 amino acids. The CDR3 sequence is CASSLTGSDTEAFF. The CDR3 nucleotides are TGTGCCAGCAGTTTGACAGGGTCGGACACTGAAGCTTTCTTT.

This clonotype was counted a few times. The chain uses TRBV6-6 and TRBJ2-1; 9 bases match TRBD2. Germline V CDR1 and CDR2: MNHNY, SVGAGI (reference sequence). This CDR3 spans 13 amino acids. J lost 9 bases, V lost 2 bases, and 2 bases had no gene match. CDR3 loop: CASSYKREVEQFF. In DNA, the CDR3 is TGTGCCAGCAGTTACAAGCGGGAGGTTGAGCAGTTCTTC.

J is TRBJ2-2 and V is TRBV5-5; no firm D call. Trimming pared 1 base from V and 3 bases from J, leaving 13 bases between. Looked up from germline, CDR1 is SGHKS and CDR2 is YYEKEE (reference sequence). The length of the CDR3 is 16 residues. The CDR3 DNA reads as TGTGCCAGCAGCTTGAGCCTTTGGACCGACACCGGGGAGCTGTTTTTT. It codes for CASSLSLWTDTGELFF.

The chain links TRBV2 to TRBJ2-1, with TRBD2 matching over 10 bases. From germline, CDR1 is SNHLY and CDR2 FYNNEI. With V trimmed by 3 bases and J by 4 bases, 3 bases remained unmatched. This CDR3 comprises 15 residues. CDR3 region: CASSELAGVYNEQFF. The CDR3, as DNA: TGTGCCAGCAGTGAGCTAGCGGGAGTTTACAATGAGCAGTTCTTC. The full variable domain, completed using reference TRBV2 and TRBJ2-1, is EPEVTQTPSHQVTQMGQEVILRCVPISNHLYFYWYRQILGQKVEFLVSFYNNEISEKSEIFDDQFSVERPDGSNFTLKIRSTKLEDSAMYFCASSELAGVYNEQFFGPGTRLTVL.

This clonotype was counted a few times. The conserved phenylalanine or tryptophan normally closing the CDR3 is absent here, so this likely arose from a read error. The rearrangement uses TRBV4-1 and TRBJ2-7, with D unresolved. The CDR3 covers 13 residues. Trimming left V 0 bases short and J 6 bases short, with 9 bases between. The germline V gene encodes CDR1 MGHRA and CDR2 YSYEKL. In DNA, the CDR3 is TGCGCCAGCAGCCAAGATTACGGTTCCGAGCAGTACCTC. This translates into CASSQDYGSEQYL.

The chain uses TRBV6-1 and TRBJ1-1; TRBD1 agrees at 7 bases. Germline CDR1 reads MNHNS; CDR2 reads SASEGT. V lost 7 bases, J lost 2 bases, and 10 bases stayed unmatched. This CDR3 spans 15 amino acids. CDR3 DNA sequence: TGTGCCAGCATTGAGAGGACAGGAGCTAACACTGAAGCTTTCTTT. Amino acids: CASIERTGANTEAFF.

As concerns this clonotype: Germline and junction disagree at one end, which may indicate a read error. CDR3 nucleotides: TGTGCCGGCAGCCCGGGGTCGGGAGTGACCGGGGAGCTGTTTTTT. It translates to CAGSPGSGVTGELFF. The chain joins TRBV7-9 to TRBJ2-2; D possibly corresponds to TRBD2 (6 bases). The CDR3 extends over 15 amino acids. CDR1 is SEHNR and CDR2 is FQNEAQ in the germline V gene (reference sequence).

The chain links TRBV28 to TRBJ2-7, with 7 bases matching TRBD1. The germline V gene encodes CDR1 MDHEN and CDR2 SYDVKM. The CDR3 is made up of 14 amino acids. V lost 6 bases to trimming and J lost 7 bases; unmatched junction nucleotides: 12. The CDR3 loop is CASRDGTAVLEQYF. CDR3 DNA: TGTGCCAGCAGAGACGGGACAGCCGTTTTGGAGCAGTACTTC.

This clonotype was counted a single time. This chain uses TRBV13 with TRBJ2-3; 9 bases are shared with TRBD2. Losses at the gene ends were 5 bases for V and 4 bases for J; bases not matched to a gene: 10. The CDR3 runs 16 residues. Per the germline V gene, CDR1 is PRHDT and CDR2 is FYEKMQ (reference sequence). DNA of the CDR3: TGTGCCAGCAGCCGGGCGCCAGCGGGAGGCGCAGATACGCAGTATTTT. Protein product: CASSRAPAGGADTQYF.

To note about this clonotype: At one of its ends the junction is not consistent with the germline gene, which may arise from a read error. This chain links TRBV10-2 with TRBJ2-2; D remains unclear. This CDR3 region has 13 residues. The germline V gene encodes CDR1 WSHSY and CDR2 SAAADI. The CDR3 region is CANSFPLGGELFF. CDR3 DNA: TGCGCCAACAGTTTCCCTCTCGGCGGGGAGCTGTTTTTT.

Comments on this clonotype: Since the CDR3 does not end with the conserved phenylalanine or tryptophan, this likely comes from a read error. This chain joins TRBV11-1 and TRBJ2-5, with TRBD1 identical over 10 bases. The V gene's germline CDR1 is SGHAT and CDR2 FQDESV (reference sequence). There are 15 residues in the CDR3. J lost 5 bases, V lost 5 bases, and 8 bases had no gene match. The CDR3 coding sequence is TGTGCCAGCAGCCCTACGGGACAGGGGCCGGAGACCCAGTACCTC. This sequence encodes CASSPTGQGPETQYL.

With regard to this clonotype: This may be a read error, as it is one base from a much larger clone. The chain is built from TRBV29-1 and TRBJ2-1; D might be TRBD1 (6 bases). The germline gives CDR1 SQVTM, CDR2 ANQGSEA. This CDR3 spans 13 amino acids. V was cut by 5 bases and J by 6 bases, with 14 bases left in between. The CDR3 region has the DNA TGCAGCGTTATAGGACAGTTTATCAATGAGCAGTTCTTC. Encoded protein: CSVIGQFINEQFF.

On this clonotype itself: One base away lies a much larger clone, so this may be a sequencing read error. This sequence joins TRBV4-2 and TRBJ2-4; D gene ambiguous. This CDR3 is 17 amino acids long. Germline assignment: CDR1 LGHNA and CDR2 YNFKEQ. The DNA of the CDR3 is TGTGCCAGCAACCAAGATATAGGAGCTCAGCCCAAAAACATTCAGTACTTC. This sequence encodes CASNQDIGAQPKNIQYF.

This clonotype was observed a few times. This CDR3 is CASSLGQGRLGNTEAFF. CDR3 bases: TGTGCCAGCAGTTTAGGGCAGGGTCGATTGGGGAACACTGAAGCTTTCTTT. V is TRBV12-3 or TRBV12-4 and J is TRBJ1-1, with D tentatively TRBD1 (5 bases). V gave up 1 base and J gave up 1 base, with 16 bases separating them. The CDR3 totals 17 residues.

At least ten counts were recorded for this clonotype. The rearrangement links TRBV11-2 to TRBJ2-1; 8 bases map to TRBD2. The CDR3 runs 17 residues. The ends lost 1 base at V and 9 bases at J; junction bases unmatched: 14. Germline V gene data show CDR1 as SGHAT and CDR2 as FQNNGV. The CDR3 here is CASSLGLDGRALVEQFF. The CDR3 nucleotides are TGTGCCAGCAGCTTAGGATTGGACGGGAGGGCCCTCGTTGAGCAGTTCTTC. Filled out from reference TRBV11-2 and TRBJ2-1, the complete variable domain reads EAGVAQSPRYKIIEKRQSVAFWCNPISGHATLYWYQQILGQGPKLLIQFQNNGVVDDSQLPKDRFSAERLKGVDSTLKIQPAKLEDSAVYLCASSLGLDGRALVEQFFGPGTRLTVL.

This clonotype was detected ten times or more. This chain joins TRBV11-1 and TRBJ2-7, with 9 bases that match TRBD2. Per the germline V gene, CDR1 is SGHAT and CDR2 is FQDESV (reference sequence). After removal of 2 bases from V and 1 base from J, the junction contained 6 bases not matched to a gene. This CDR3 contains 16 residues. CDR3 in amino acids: CASSLRPGLASYEQYF. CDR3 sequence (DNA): TGTGCCAGCAGCTTAAGGCCGGGACTAGCATCCTACGAGCAGTACTTC.

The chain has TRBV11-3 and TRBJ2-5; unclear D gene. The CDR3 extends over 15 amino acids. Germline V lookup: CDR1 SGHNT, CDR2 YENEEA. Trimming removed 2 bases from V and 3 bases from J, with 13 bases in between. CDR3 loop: CASSLSFWEEETQYF. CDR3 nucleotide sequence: TGTGCCAGCAGCTTAAGCTTCTGGGAAGAAGAGACCCAGTACTTC.

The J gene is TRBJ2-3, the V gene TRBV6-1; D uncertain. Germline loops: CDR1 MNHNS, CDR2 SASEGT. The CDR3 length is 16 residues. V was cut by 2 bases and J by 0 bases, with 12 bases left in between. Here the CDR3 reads CASSEWSFGSTDTQYF. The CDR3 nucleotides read TGTGCCAGCAGTGAATGGTCTTTTGGCAGCACAGATACGCAGTATTTT.

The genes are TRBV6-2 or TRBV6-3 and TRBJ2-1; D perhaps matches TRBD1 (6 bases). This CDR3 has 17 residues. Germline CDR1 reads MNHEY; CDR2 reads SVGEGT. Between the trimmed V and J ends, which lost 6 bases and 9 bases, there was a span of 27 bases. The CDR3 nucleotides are TGTGCCAGCAGGAGAGGACAGTTTGCGGAGACCACCCCTGAGCAGTTCTTC. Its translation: CASRRGQFAETTPEQFF.